This T cell receptor (beta chain) appears in the sequencing data of a study of T cell responses to AZD1222 COVID-19 vaccine (dated by TCRdb to the early 2020s). A note on the overall study: A total of roughly 240 trial participants underwent TCR sequencing, of whom approximately 210 received two doses of AZD1222 and some 26 received two doses of the MenACWY control vaccine. Enrollment into the trials was organized by age into subgroups of 18-55, 56-69 and 70-plus years, and those subgroups contained roughly 160, 29 and 62 TCR-sequenced participants, respectively.

The CDR3 regions of human TCRbeta chains were analyzed by immunosequencing. The source study handled its data this way. TCRs in the repertoires were matched against a reference library of SARS-CoV-2-specific TCRs that had been generated with the MIRA antigen-specificity platform. Breadth was defined as the fraction of unique TCRs that were SARS-CoV-2-associated, and depth was defined as the fraction of total T cells that were SARS-CoV-2-associated. Using the MIRA data, each spike-specific TCR was mapped to the spike region that the TCR reacts to and placed in a CD4 or CD8 class. Log10-transformed breadth and depth values were compared by one-way ANOVA with Sidak's multiple comparisons tests. The immuneACCESS repertoire file appears here via TCRdb, limited to in-frame rearrangements. These files lack a portion of the clones; in checked studies, under half of the deficit traces to unresolved V genes, and the cause of the others is not known. That table is the source of V, J and clone size, and D and trimming were worked out from the DNA. The table for this sample lists some 130,000 clones; roughly 85% of them were counted only once. The ten largest clones capture roughly a sixth of the sample.

The time point label on this specimen signifies: baseline before first vaccination. The meaning of the sample's treatment or condition label: meningococcal conjugate vaccine given as trial control. The vaccinee samples were drawn from two UK trials, COV001 and COV002, one of which was a single-blind randomized controlled phase 2/3 trial testing AZD1222 (ChAdOx1 nCoV-19) in healthy adults. For TCRbeta chain sequencing, PBMC samples from trial participants were taken at day 0 and at day 28 after the second dose. As concerns this clone: Its antigen is not yet known. No much larger clone exists at a distance of one base, and base qualities are not known.

The investigation overall reported the following: Participants were mostly white British, with more females than males. The authors suggested clonal diversity may have been underestimated. In the small 56-69-year group, the increase in depth fell short of significance, most likely because of low power. Epitopes outside the regions mutated in the B.1.351 and B.1.1.7 variants were reportedly recognized by nearly half of the unique spike-specific TCRs. CD4 TCRs associated with the vaccine covered the entire spike protein, and the dominant responses were in regions 160-218 and 743-854. After two AZD1222 doses, both the breadth and the depth of spike-specific TCRs were significantly higher than at day 0 and than in MenACWY recipients. Only six AZD1222 recipients were SARS-CoV-2 seropositive at baseline, limiting conclusions about previously exposed vaccinees. Because no day 14 peak-response samples were available, the repertoires could be characterized only after the peak T cell response.

CDR1 MDHEN and CDR2 SYDVKM are derived from the germline V gene. Including cysteine and phenylalanine, the CDR3 has 15 amino acids. Only the CDR3 DNA stays, 45 bases, in frame from base 1. The germline ends are 13 bases apart after V is trimmed by 4 bases and J by 1 base. This receptor was obtained from an adult in good health. This material consisted of peripheral blood, taken on day 0 of MenACWY control vaccination. Here the chain combines TRBV28 and TRBJ2-5; possibly the D gene is TRBD2, per 5 matching bases. DNA sequence: TGTGCCAGCAGTTCCAGGCTCGGACTCCAAGAGACCCAGTACTTC. Its product reads: CASSSRLGLQETQYF.